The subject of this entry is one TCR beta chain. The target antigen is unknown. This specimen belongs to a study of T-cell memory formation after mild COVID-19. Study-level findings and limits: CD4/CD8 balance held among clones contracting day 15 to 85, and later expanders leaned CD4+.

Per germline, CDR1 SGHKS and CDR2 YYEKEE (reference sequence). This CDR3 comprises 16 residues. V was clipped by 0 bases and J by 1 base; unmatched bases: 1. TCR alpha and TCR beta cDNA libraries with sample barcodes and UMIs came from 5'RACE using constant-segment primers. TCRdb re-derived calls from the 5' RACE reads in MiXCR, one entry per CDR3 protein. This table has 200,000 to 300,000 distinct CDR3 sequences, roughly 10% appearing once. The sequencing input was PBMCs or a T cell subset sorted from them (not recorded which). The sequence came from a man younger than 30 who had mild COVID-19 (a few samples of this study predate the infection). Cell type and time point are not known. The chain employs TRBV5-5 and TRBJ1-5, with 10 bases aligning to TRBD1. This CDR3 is CASSLGQGASNQPQHF. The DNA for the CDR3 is TGTGCCAGCAGCTTGGGACAGGGGGCAAGCAATCAGCCCCAGCATTTT.